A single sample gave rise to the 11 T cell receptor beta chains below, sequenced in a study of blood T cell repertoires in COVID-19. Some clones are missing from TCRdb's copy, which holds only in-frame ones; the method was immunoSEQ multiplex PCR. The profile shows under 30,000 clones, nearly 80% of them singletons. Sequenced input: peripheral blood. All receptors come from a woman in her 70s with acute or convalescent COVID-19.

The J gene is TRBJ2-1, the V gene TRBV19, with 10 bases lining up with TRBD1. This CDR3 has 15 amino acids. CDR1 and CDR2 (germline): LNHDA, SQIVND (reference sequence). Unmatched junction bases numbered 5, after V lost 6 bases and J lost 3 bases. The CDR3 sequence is CASSSRTGGYNEQFF. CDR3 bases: TGTGCCAGTAGCTCGCGGACAGGGGGCTACAATGAGCAGTTCTTC.

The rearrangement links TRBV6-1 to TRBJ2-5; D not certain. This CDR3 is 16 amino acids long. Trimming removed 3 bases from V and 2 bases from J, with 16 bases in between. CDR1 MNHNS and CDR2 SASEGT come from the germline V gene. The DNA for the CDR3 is TGTGCCAGCAGTGATCGTTCGATGTGGCAACAAGAGACCCAGTACTTC. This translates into CASSDRSMWQQETQYF.

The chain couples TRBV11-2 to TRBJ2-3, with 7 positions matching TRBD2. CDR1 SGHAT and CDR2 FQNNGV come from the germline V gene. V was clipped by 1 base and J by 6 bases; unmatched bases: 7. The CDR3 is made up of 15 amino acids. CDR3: CASSLGSGAWDTQYF. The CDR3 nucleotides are TGTGCCAGCAGCTTAGGGAGCGGGGCCTGGGATACGCAGTATTTT.

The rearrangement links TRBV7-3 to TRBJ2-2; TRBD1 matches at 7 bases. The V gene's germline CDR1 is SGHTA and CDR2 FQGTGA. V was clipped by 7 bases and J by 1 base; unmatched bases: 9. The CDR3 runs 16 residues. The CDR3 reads CASTPGNRGNTGELFF. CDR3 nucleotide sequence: TGTGCCAGCACCCCAGGGAACAGGGGGAACACCGGGGAGCTGTTTTTT. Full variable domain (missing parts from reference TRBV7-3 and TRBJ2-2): GAGVSQTPSNKVTEKGKYVELRCDPISGHTALYWYRQSLGQGPEFLIYFQGTGAADDSGLPNDRFFAVRPEGSVSTLKIQRTERGDSAVYLCASTPGNRGNTGELFFGEGSRLTVL.

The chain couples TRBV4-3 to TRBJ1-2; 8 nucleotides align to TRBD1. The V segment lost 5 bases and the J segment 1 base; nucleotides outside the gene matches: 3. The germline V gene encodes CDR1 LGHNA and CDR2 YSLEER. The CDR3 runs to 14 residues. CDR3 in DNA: TGCGCCAGCAGCTATGACAGGGGTAACTATGGCTACACCTTC. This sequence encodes CASSYDRGNYGYTF.

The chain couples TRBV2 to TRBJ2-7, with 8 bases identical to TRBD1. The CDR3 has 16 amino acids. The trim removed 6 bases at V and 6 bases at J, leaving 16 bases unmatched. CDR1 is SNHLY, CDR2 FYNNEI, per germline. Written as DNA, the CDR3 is TGTGCCAGCAGAGCCGGGACAGGTTCTCCCTCGGGCGAGCAGTACTTC. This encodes CASRAGTGSPSGEQYF.

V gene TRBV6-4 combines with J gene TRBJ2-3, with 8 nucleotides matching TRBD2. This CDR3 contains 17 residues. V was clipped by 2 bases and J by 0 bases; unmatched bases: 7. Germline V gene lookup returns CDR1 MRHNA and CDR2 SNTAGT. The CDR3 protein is CASSDVASGFSTDTQYF. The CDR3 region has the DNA TGTGCCAGCAGTGACGTGGCTAGCGGGTTTAGCACAGATACGCAGTATTTT.

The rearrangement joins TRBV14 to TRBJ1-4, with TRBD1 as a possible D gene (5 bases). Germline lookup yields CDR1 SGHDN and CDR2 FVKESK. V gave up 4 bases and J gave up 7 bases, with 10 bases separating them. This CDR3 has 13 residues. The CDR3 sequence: CASSRGEGEKLFF. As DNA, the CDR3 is TGTGCCAGCAGCCGGGGGGAAGGTGAAAAACTGTTTTTT.

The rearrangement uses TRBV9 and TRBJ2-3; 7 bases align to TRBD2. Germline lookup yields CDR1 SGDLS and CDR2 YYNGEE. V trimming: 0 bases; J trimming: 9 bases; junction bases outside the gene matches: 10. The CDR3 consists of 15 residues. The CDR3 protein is CASSVVETSSGTQYF. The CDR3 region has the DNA TGTGCCAGCAGCGTAGTTGAGACTAGCAGCGGCACGCAGTATTTT.

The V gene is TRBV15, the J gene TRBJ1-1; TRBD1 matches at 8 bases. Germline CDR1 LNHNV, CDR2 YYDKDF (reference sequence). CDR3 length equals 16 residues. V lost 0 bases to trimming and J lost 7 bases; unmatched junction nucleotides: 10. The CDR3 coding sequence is TGTGCCACCAGCAGAGATCGGCAGGGGGCGGGGAATGAAGCTTTCTTT. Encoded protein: CATSRDRQGAGNEAFF.

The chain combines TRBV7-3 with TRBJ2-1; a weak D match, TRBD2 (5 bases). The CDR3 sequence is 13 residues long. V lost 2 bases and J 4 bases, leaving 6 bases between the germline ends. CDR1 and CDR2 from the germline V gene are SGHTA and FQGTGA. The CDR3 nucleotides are TGTGCCAGCAGCTTAGGGGAGTACAATGAGCAGTTCTTC. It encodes CASSLGEYNEQFF.